The 3 T cell receptor beta chains reported below all come from one sample, sequenced in a study of cytomegalovirus exposure and HLA in healthy donors. PCR was performed using 60 Vbeta and 13 Jbeta primers. Sequencing was performed with immunoSEQ multiplex PCR; in TCRdb, only in-frame clones are kept and a portion is missing. The sample has about 190,000 clones; 60% to 80% are singletons. Sequenced sample: PBMCs. Every receptor here comes from a woman aged 30 to 39 in good health and CMV-seropositive.

This clone has more than one count but fewer than ten. This rearrangement joins TRBV9 to TRBJ2-3, with D possibly matching TRBD2 (5 bases). Trimming removed 6 bases from V and 2 bases from J, with 10 bases in between. CDR1 SGDLS and CDR2 YYNGEE come from the germline V gene. The CDR3 covers 13 residues. CDR3 bases: TGTGCCAGCAATCGGCGGGCCACAGATACGCAGTATTTT. Its translation is CASNRRATDTQYF.

J is TRBJ2-5 and V is TRBV18; no reliable D call. There are 13 residues in the CDR3. V lost 3 bases and J 5 bases, leaving 10 bases between the germline ends. In germline, CDR1 is KGHSH, CDR2 LQKENI. CDR3 region: CASSPPGEETQYF. CDR3 nucleotide sequence: TGTGCCAGCTCACCCCCGGGTGAGGAGACCCAGTACTTC.

This clone was counted between two and nine times. V and J are TRBV28 and TRBJ2-2; 10 nucleotides line up with TRBD2. Germline assignment: CDR1 MDHEN and CDR2 SYDVKM. V shed 6 bases and J 11 bases; nucleotides not matched to a gene: 3. The CDR3 runs to 12 residues. Here the CDR3 reads CASRIAGGELFF. In DNA, the CDR3 is TGTGCCAGCAGAATAGCGGGGGGTGAGCTGTTTTTT.